This TCR beta chain was sequenced during a study of cytomegalovirus exposure and HLA in healthy donors. This clone was detected a few times. The antigen remains unidentified. The J segment lost 4 bases and the V segment lost 6 bases, leaving 5 bases of the junction unmatched. Per germline, CDR1 MNHEY and CDR2 SVGAGI. The CDR3 consists of 13 residues. General study points: Later on, analysis showed that most CMV-associated TCR beta chains appeared to be HLA-restricted.

Use of 60 Vbeta and 13 Jbeta primers characterized the PCR. Per the original data handling: Later work found tens of millions of unique TCR beta chains, with 9.5 million to 11 million shared. Some clones are missing from TCRdb's copy, which holds only in-frame ones; the method was immunoSEQ multiplex PCR. That table gives V, J and clone size, and the DNA gave D and trimming. The sample lists around 170,000 clones; about 80% were seen once. The clonotype was recovered from a woman aged 25 to 39 in good health and CMV-seronegative. Material: PBMCs. The genes are TRBV6-5 and TRBJ1-2; 7 bases map to TRBD1. This CDR3 is CASSETGLYGYTF. The CDR3 nucleotides are TGTGCCAGCAGCGAGACAGGGCTCTATGGCTACACCTTC.